These 27 T cell receptor beta chains were all obtained from the same sample, sequenced in a study of T cell responses to AZD1222 COVID-19 vaccine. Generated by immunoSEQ multiplex PCR, the TCRdb table keeps only in-frame clones and is missing some. Of around 160,000 clones in the sample, around nine tenths were seen once. Sequencing was performed on peripheral blood, taken on day 0 of MenACWY control vaccination. These receptor sequences come from an adult in good health.

This chain joins TRBV18 and TRBJ2-2; the D gene is possibly TRBD1 (5 bases). The CDR3 covers 15 residues. CDR1 and CDR2 from the germline V gene are KGHSH and LQKENI. The V end lost 3 bases, the J end lost 6 bases, and 14 bases lay between the germline ends. CDR3 amino acids: CASSPFQGVPGELFF. CDR3 DNA sequence: TGTGCCAGCTCACCGTTTCAGGGTGTGCCCGGGGAGCTGTTTTTT.

The count of this clone is one. V is TRBV5-5 and J is TRBJ1-1; TRBD1 aligns across 7 bases. CDR3 length: 15 residues. The V gene end was trimmed by 4 bases and the J gene end by 5 bases; junction bases not matched to a gene: 11. The germline V gene encodes CDR1 SGHKS and CDR2 YYEKEE (reference sequence). CDR3 sequence (DNA): TGTGCCAGCAGCGCAAGACAGGGCAGGGAAACTGAAGCTTTCTTT. Encoded protein: CASSARQGRETEAFF.

This clone came up once. The chain uses TRBV6-5 and TRBJ2-2, with D perhaps matching TRBD1 or TRBD2 (6 bases each). The CDR3 has 15 residues. V shed 0 bases and J shed 8 bases, with 13 bases lying between them. Germline V lookup: CDR1 MNHEY, CDR2 SVGAGI. The CDR3 DNA is TGTGCCAGCAGTTACTCGAAACAGGGAGGAGGGGAGCTGTTTTTT. Protein sequence: CASSYSKQGGGELFF.

The V call is TRBV5-8, the J call TRBJ1-4; no clear D gene. The CDR3 runs to 14 residues. Trimming took 2 bases from V and 4 from J, leaving 9 bases between them. Germline V CDR1 and CDR2: SGHTS, YDEGEE. The CDR3 nucleotides read TGTGCCAGCAGCTTACCACAGAATAATGAAAAACTGTTTTTT. Translating gives CASSLPQNNEKLFF.

CDR3: CASSQGELGTSYGYTF. In nucleotides, the CDR3 is TGCGCCAGCAGCCAAGGGGAGTTGGGCACGTCCTATGGCTACACCTTC. The V call is TRBV4-1, the J call TRBJ1-2, with D unclear. Germline values: CDR1 MGHRA, CDR2 YSYEKL. V lost 1 base, J lost 4 bases, and 16 bases lay in between. There are 16 residues in the CDR3.

This chain links TRBV2 with TRBJ2-3, with D maybe TRBD2 (5 bases). The germline V gene has CDR1 SNHLY and CDR2 FYNNEI. The V end lost 1 base, the J end lost 7 bases, and 12 bases lay between the germline ends. The CDR3 runs 14 residues. The CDR3: CASSEGRNPNTQYF. The CDR3 DNA reads as TGTGCCAGCAGTGAAGGGAGGAACCCAAATACGCAGTATTTT.

This sequence joins TRBV7-2 and TRBJ1-3, with D uncertain. Trimming shortened V by 5 bases and J by 0 bases, and 5 bases separated the two germline ends. The germline CDR1 and CDR2 sequences are SGHTA and FQGNSA. The CDR3 contains 13 residues. The CDR3 region has the DNA TGTGCCAGCAGCACGGGCTCTGGAAACACCATATATTTT. This codes for CASSTGSGNTIYF.

V and J are TRBV4-2 and TRBJ1-5; D ambiguous. The CDR3 sequence is 18 residues long. Germline V gives CDR1 LGHNA, CDR2 YNFKEQ. Trimming pared 0 bases from V and 2 bases from J, leaving 17 bases between. The CDR3 protein is CASSQDRSGRPGNQPQHF. As DNA, the CDR3 is TGTGCCAGCAGCCAAGATCGATCGGGGAGACCTGGCAATCAGCCCCAGCATTTT.

This chain joins TRBV7-8 and TRBJ2-3; D not resolved. The ends were cut back, 1 base at V and 4 bases at J, with 6 bases in the middle. CDR3 length: 13 residues. Germline V gene sequence: CDR1 SGHVS, CDR2 FQNEAQ. The chain's CDR3 is CASSLVRSDTQYF. For the CDR3, the DNA is TGTGCCAGCAGCTTAGTAAGGTCAGATACGCAGTATTTT.

The genes are TRBV25-1 and TRBJ1-5; D is undetermined. Germline V CDR1 and CDR2: MGHDK, SYGVNS. The CDR3 has 14 amino acids. The ends were cut back, 1 base at V and 7 bases at J, with 11 bases in the middle. CDR3 in amino acids: CASSEWGREQPQHF. For the CDR3, the DNA is TGTGCCAGCAGTGAATGGGGTAGGGAACAGCCCCAGCATTTT.

This sequence joins TRBV5-4 and TRBJ1-1; D not certain. Germline V CDR1 and CDR2: SGHNT, YYREEE (reference sequence). This CDR3 is built from 15 residues. Deletions cut 4 bases from V and 3 bases from J, with 16 bases between. In DNA, the CDR3 is TGTGCCAGCAGCGCCTACTCCAGGAGGGACACTGAAGCTTTCTTT. This sequence encodes CASSAYSRRDTEAFF.

This clone was recorded only once. The V call is TRBV7-6, the J call TRBJ2-1; D unresolved. Germline V gene lookup returns CDR1 SGHVS and CDR2 FNYEAQ. V gave up 5 bases and J gave up 2 bases, with 7 bases separating them. CDR3 length: 13 amino acids. In DNA form, the CDR3 reads TGTGCCAGCAGCATCACAACCTACAATGAGCAGTTCTTC. It yields the protein CASSITTYNEQFF.

V gene TRBV10-3 combines with J gene TRBJ2-2; D call uncertain. The CDR3 covers 15 residues. Germline CDR1 is ENHRY and CDR2 is SYGVKD. Trimming left V 3 bases short and J 6 bases short, with 14 bases between. Here the CDR3 DNA reads TGTGCCATCAGTGATGTAGTAAAGGTTCCCGGGGAGCTGTTTTTT. Protein sequence: CAISDVVKVPGELFF.

The rearrangement joins TRBV5-8 to TRBJ2-3; 7 positions match TRBD1. The CDR3 length is 13 residues. Trimming at V came to 3 bases and at J to 11 bases, leaving 9 bases not matched to a gene. In germline, CDR1 is SGHTS, CDR2 YDEGEE. The CDR3 loop reads CASSSVPRDRQYF. CDR3 coding DNA: TGTGCCAGCAGCTCGGTCCCCCGGGACAGGCAGTATTTT.

V gene TRBV18 combines with J gene TRBJ1-6; TRBD1 matches at 10 bases. CDR1 and CDR2 from the germline V gene are KGHSH and LQKENI. The J segment lost 9 bases and the V segment lost 5 bases, leaving 13 bases of the junction unmatched. The CDR3 consists of 17 residues. The CDR3 region is CASSAPYRDRGFSPLHF. CDR3 nucleotide sequence: TGTGCCAGCTCAGCCCCGTACCGGGACAGGGGTTTTTCACCCCTCCACTTT.

CDR3 DNA: TGTGCCAGCAGCTTGGTGGGGGGGATGGATGGCTACACCTTC. Translating gives CASSLVGGMDGYTF. The V gene is TRBV5-4, the J gene TRBJ1-2; D possibly corresponds to TRBD1 (5 bases). V gave up 0 bases and J gave up 6 bases, with 12 bases separating them. CDR3 length: 14 amino acids. Germline CDR1 SGHNT, CDR2 YYREEE (reference sequence).

V is TRBV10-3 and J is TRBJ1-2, with D unclear. V shed 0 bases and J shed 7 bases, with 6 bases lying between them. CDR3 length: 12 residues. CDR1 is ENHRY, CDR2 SYGVKD, per germline. CDR3 region: CAISESESGYTF. The DNA of the CDR3 is TGTGCCATCAGTGAGTCGGAGAGTGGCTACACCTTC.

The V call is TRBV7-6, the J call TRBJ2-2; tentative D call: TRBD2 (7 bases). In germline, CDR1 is SGHVS, CDR2 FNYEAQ. CDR3 length: 16 residues. Trimming stripped 6 bases from V and 6 bases from J, with 20 bases between. The CDR3 sequence is CASSPRGGHIAGELFF. For the CDR3, the DNA is TGTGCCAGCAGTCCAAGGGGGGGGCATATCGCCGGGGAGCTGTTTTTT.

CDR3 sequence (DNA): TGTGCCTGGACGTGGCGGACCTACGGCTCTGGCTACACCTTC. It yields the protein CAWTWRTYGSGYTF. V and J are TRBV30 and TRBJ1-2, with D unclear. In germline, CDR1 is GTSNPN, CDR2 SVGIG (reference sequence). The CDR3 loop spans 14 amino acids. The germline V and J ends were trimmed by 4 bases and 7 bases, with 19 bases remaining between them.

With respect to this clone: At one boundary the junction diverges from the germline segment, which might be a read error. The chain links TRBV14 to TRBJ2-3; 7 positions agree with TRBD1. CDR1 is SGHDN, CDR2 FVKESK, per germline. The CDR3 covers 19 residues. Written as DNA, the CDR3 is TGTGCCAGCACCCAAGAGGGGGCAGCTAAGGGCATTCCCACAGATACGCAGTATTTT. This codes for CASTQEGAAKGIPTDTQYF.

This clone was seen more than once but under ten times. This sequence joins TRBV9 and TRBJ2-7; D is possibly TRBD1 (5 bases). CDR3 length equals 13 residues. V was shortened by 0 bases and J by 6 bases, with 10 bases between the two germline ends. Germline CDR1 SGDLS, CDR2 YYNGEE. In nucleotides, the CDR3 is TGTGCCAGCAGCGTAGGGGGCCTGGGCGAGCAGTACTTC. Its protein is CASSVGGLGEQYF. The whole variable domain, remainder taken from reference TRBV9 and TRBJ2-7, is DSGVTQTPKHLITATGQRVTLRCSPRSGDLSVYWYQQSLDQGLQFLIQYYNGEERAKGNILERFSAQQFPDLHSELNLSSLELGDSALYFCASSVGGLGEQYFGPGTRLTVT.

V and J are TRBV18 and TRBJ2-7; D not resolved. Looked up from germline, CDR1 is KGHSH and CDR2 is LQKENI. The V gene lost 2 bases and the J gene lost 6 bases, with 8 bases spanning the gap. The CDR3 is 12 residues long. For the CDR3, the DNA is TGTGCCAGCTCACCAAAAGGCGGCGAGCAGTACTTC. Translation gives CASSPKGGEQYF.

The chain uses TRBV5-1 and TRBJ1-5; TRBD1 might be the D (5 bases). The CDR3 consists of 14 residues. V gave up 4 bases and J gave up 2 bases, with 10 bases separating them. Looked up from germline, CDR1 is SGHRS and CDR2 is YFSETQ. The CDR3 DNA is TGCGCCAGCAGCCCCGGGGGTGGCAATCAGCCCCAGCATTTT. As protein: CASSPGGGNQPQHF.

The V gene is TRBV28, the J gene TRBJ1-5, with 7 bases lining up with TRBD1. Germline lookup yields CDR1 MDHEN and CDR2 SYDVKM. This CDR3 is built from 16 residues. Trimming removed 3 bases from V and 3 bases from J; junction bases left unmatched: 8. The CDR3 DNA reads as TGTGCCAGCAGTTTCAACAGGGGTGGGGCCAATCAGCCCCAGCATTTT. As protein: CASSFNRGGANQPQHF.

This chain connects TRBV24-1 to TRBJ1-2; TRBD1 is a possible D gene (6 bases). This CDR3 contains 15 residues. V was shortened by 2 bases and J by 4 bases, with 13 bases between the two germline ends. The germline CDR1 and CDR2 sequences are KGHDR and SFDVKD. Here the CDR3 reads CATSDSWTESYGYTF. The CDR3 DNA is TGTGCCACCAGTGATTCCTGGACAGAGAGCTATGGCTACACCTTC.

The chain carries TRBV11-3 and TRBJ2-1; a possible D gene is TRBD2 (5 bases). CDR3 length equals 15 residues. Germline CDR1 is SGHNT and CDR2 is YENEEA. The V gene lost 0 bases and the J gene lost 10 bases, with 16 bases spanning the gap. The CDR3 region has the DNA TGTGCCAGCAGCTTAGATTATTCCCGGGGTCGGGAGCAGTTCTTC. Amino acids: CASSLDYSRGREQFF.

The V call is TRBV5-1, the J call TRBJ2-1; the match to TRBD2 covers 8 bases. This CDR3 is 16 amino acids long. The trim removed 4 bases at V and 4 bases at J, leaving 10 bases unmatched. Germline V lookup: CDR1 SGHRS, CDR2 YFSETQ. The CDR3, as DNA: TGCGCCAGCAGCCCCCCCGGGAGGGGGGGGTACAATGAGCAGTTCTTC. This sequence encodes CASSPPGRGGYNEQFF.